One sample yielded the 28 T cell receptor beta chains listed below, sequenced in a study of blood T cell repertoires in COVID-19. Method: immunoSEQ multiplex PCR; TCRdb's copy keeps in-frame clones and lacks some. In the table there are some 370,000 clones, less than 90% of which are singletons. Sequenced: PBMCs or T cells enriched from blood (not recorded which). These receptors all stem from a woman aged 50 to 60 who had recovered from COVID-19.

The chain links TRBV4-3 to TRBJ1-2, with TRBD1 identical over 7 bases. The V gene end was trimmed by 4 bases and the J gene end by 1 base; junction bases not matched to a gene: 6. The CDR3 consists of 15 residues. Germline V CDR1 and CDR2: LGHNA, YSLEER. CDR3 amino acids: CASSRDRAYNYGYTF. CDR3 bases: TGCGCCAGCAGCCGAGACAGGGCTTATAACTATGGCTACACCTTC.

This CDR3 is CASSPSGVNTEAFF. CDR3 nucleotides: TGTGCCAGCAGCCCATCGGGGGTCAACACTGAAGCTTTCTTT. This chain joins TRBV6-4 and TRBJ1-1, with D perhaps TRBD1 (5 bases). V gave up 6 bases and J gave up 2 bases, with 13 bases separating them. Germline V gene sequence: CDR1 MRHNA, CDR2 SNTAGT. The CDR3 is 14 residues long.

V gene TRBV5-4 combines with J gene TRBJ1-6, with D maybe TRBD1 (6 bases). V was pared by 4 bases and J by 6 bases, with 11 bases between. Germline V lookup: CDR1 SGHNT, CDR2 YYREEE (reference sequence). CDR3 size: 14 residues. The DNA of the CDR3 is TGTGCCAGCAGCACAACAGGGCCTAATTCACCCCTCCACTTT. This encodes CASSTTGPNSPLHF. The full variable domain, completed using reference TRBV5-4 and TRBJ1-6, is ETGVTQSPTHLIKTRGQQVTLRCSSQSGHNTVSWYQQALGQGPQFIFQYYREEENGRGNFPPRFSGLQFPNYSSELNVNALELDDSALYLCASSTTGPNSPLHFGNGTRLTVT.

The J gene is TRBJ2-6, the V gene TRBV18; weak D call: TRBD1 (6 bases). The V gene's germline CDR1 is KGHSH and CDR2 LQKENI. Trimming took 3 bases from V and 0 from J, leaving 21 bases between them. The CDR3 is 20 residues long. For the CDR3, the DNA is TGTGCCAGCTCACCCCGACTGCTCAGGGGCGGCATCTCTGGGGCCAACGTCCTGACTTTC. Encoded protein: CASSPRLLRGGISGANVLTF.

The chain links TRBV6-6 to TRBJ1-5; 7 nucleotides agree with TRBD1. The length of the CDR3 is 16 residues. Germline lookup yields CDR1 MNHNY and CDR2 SVGAGI (reference sequence). V trimming: 4 bases; J trimming: 5 bases; junction bases outside the gene matches: 11. CDR3 nucleotides: TGTGCCAGCAGTTCGGGACAGAAGGTGATTCATCAGCCCCAGCATTTT. Translating it yields CASSSGQKVIHQPQHF.

The genes are TRBV12-3 or TRBV12-4 and TRBJ2-1; D might be TRBD1 (5 bases). The V gene lost 5 bases and the J gene lost 14 bases, with 13 bases spanning the gap. The CDR3 has 11 amino acids. The CDR3, as DNA: TGTGCCAGCAGTCCTGGGGCAGTTGAGTTCTTC. Amino acids: CASSPGAVEFF.

V usage is TRBV7-2 and J usage is TRBJ2-2; D call uncertain. V was pared by 5 bases and J by 6 bases, with 13 bases between. Germline V gives CDR1 SGHTA, CDR2 FQGNSA. This CDR3 comprises 14 residues. CDR3 DNA: TGTGCCAGCAGCCTTCCCAGGCACTCCGGGGAGCTGTTTTTT. Residues: CASSLPRHSGELFF.

The chain joins TRBV14 to TRBJ1-1; possible D gene TRBD1, 6 bases. The CDR3 loop spans 15 amino acids. Germline CDR1 SGHDN, CDR2 FVKESK. Trimming removed 4 bases at V and 4 bases at J, with 16 bases between. The CDR3: CASSPYGGQATEAFF. In DNA form, the CDR3 reads TGTGCCAGCAGCCCCTACGGGGGGCAAGCCACTGAAGCTTTCTTT.

Written as DNA, the CDR3 is TGCGCCAGCAGCACCGGAGGAGGGTGGGCGAGGTCGGGTCCGTATGGCTACACCTTC. Translation gives CASSTGGGWARSGPYGYTF. The rearrangement uses TRBV5-1 and TRBJ1-2, with no clear D. This CDR3 region has 19 residues. Between the trimmed V and J ends, which lost 4 bases and 5 bases, there was a span of 30 bases. In germline, CDR1 is SGHRS, CDR2 YFSETQ.

The chain is built from TRBV7-2 and TRBJ2-7; a weak D match, TRBD2 (6 bases). Trimming removed 3 bases at V and 0 bases at J, with 15 bases between. The CDR3 has 16 amino acids. Germline V gene sequence: CDR1 SGHTA, CDR2 FQGNSA. In DNA form, the CDR3 reads TGTGCCAGCAGCTTTACGGGGAGGTGGAGCTCCTACGAGCAGTACTTC. Amino acid sequence: CASSFTGRWSSYEQYF.

The rearrangement joins TRBV6-5 to TRBJ1-5; TRBD1 matches 7 bases. Germline V CDR1 and CDR2: MNHEY, SVGAGI. V shed 4 bases and J 0 bases; nucleotides not matched to a gene: 6. This CDR3 is 16 amino acids long. The CDR3 sequence is CASSSRQGYSNQPQHF. The DNA of the CDR3 is TGTGCCAGCAGTTCGAGACAGGGTTATAGCAATCAGCCCCAGCATTTT.

V is TRBV5-8 and J is TRBJ2-5; 8 bases line up with TRBD2. The CDR3 totals 16 residues. Per the germline V gene, CDR1 is SGHTS and CDR2 is YDEGEE. The V gene end was trimmed by 4 bases and the J gene end by 4 bases; junction bases not matched to a gene: 12. The CDR3 nucleotides are TGTGCCAGCAGCCAGAACGCGGGGGGATGGGGAGAGACCCAGTACTTC. Translated: CASSQNAGGWGETQYF.

V usage is TRBV5-4 and J usage is TRBJ1-6, with a tentative D call TRBD1 (5 bases). Germline-derived CDR1 and CDR2 are SGHNT and YYREEE (reference sequence). The CDR3 spans 14 residues. Trimming removed 4 bases at V and 7 bases at J, with 12 bases between. The DNA of the CDR3 is TGTGCCAGCAGCCCCGGGGGGGGGAATTCACCCCTCCACTTT. Amino acids: CASSPGGGNSPLHF.

The chain is built from TRBV5-1 and TRBJ1-2; D perhaps matches TRBD1 (6 bases). This CDR3 is built from 12 residues. Germline lookup yields CDR1 SGHRS and CDR2 YFSETQ. V gave up 4 bases and J gave up 7 bases, with 11 bases separating them. The CDR3 coding sequence is TGCGCCAGCAGCCCGGACAGAATTGGCTACACCTTC. Amino acids: CASSPDRIGYTF.

V usage is TRBV4-3 and J usage is TRBJ1-1; D uncertain. The CDR3 consists of 14 residues. Germline loops: CDR1 LGHNA, CDR2 YSLEER. Trimming cost V 6 bases and J 2 bases, with 13 bases left between them. CDR3 sequence reads: CASSPGRGNTEAFF. The DNA for the CDR3 is TGCGCCAGCAGTCCTGGTCGAGGTAACACTGAAGCTTTCTTT.

The V gene is TRBV7-8, the J gene TRBJ1-2, with no clear D. V was pared by 1 base and J by 5 bases, with 11 bases between. Germline CDR1 is SGHVS and CDR2 is FQNEAQ. The CDR3 spans 14 residues. The CDR3 is CASSLVGTKYGYTF. Written as DNA, the CDR3 is TGTGCCAGCAGCTTAGTTGGCACAAAATATGGCTACACCTTC.

V gene TRBV5-1 combines with J gene TRBJ2-7, with D tentatively TRBD1 (5 bases). V gave up 1 base and J gave up 5 bases, with 19 bases separating them. The CDR3 has 16 amino acids. Germline values: CDR1 SGHRS, CDR2 YFSETQ. Here the CDR3 reads CASSLLPDVQGHEQYF. The CDR3 DNA is TGCGCCAGCAGCTTGCTCCCGGACGTCCAGGGCCACGAGCAGTACTTC.

This clone was detected only once. J is TRBJ2-7 and V is TRBV30, with a tentative D call TRBD1 (6 bases). Germline values: CDR1 GTSNPN, CDR2 SVGIG (reference sequence). The V end lost 3 bases, the J end lost 3 bases, and 12 bases lay between the germline ends. The CDR3 is made up of 13 amino acids. This chain's CDR3 is CAWSPGQIYEQYF. The CDR3 nucleotides read TGTGCCTGGAGCCCGGGACAAATCTACGAGCAGTACTTC.

J is TRBJ1-1 and V is TRBV4-1; no clear D. Trimming left V 10 bases short and J 0 bases short, with 12 bases between. The CDR3 sequence is 13 residues long. Germline V CDR1 and CDR2: MGHRA, YSYEKL. The CDR3 bases are TGCGCCACCCGCCCGGGTGTGAACACTGAAGCTTTCTTT. Amino acid sequence: CATRPGVNTEAFF.

The gene calls are TRBV6-5 and TRBJ2-5; the D gene is possibly TRBD1 (6 bases). The CDR3 runs to 15 residues. The V gene lost 3 bases and the J gene lost 2 bases, with 13 bases spanning the gap. Germline assignment: CDR1 MNHEY and CDR2 SVGAGI. The CDR3 DNA sequence: TGTGCCAGCAGTTATTCTAGGGACACACAAGAGACCCAGTACTTC. It encodes CASSYSRDTQETQYF.

This sequence joins TRBV2 and TRBJ2-1; 8 positions agree with TRBD2. Germline CDR1 reads SNHLY; CDR2 reads FYNNEI. There are 16 residues in the CDR3. The ends lost 4 bases at V and 5 bases at J; junction bases unmatched: 10. The CDR3 region is CASSVGLLAGNNEQFF. In DNA form, the CDR3 reads TGTGCCAGCAGTGTTGGTCTTCTAGCGGGTAACAATGAGCAGTTCTTC.

V usage is TRBV18 and J usage is TRBJ1-4; possible D gene TRBD1, 6 bases. V lost 8 bases, J lost 2 bases, and 15 bases lay in between. Looked up from germline, CDR1 is KGHSH and CDR2 is LQKENI. The CDR3 loop spans 15 amino acids. The CDR3 loop reads CASQTQGSTNEKLFF. CDR3 in DNA: TGTGCCAGCCAAACACAGGGTAGCACTAATGAAAAACTGTTTTTT.

The V and J genes are TRBV2 and TRBJ2-1; D may be TRBD1 (5 bases). CDR1 SNHLY and CDR2 FYNNEI come from the germline V gene. The CDR3 consists of 17 residues. V dropped 3 bases and J dropped 4 bases, with 19 bases sitting between them. This CDR3 is CASSEGQANPPYNEQFF. DNA for the CDR3: TGTGCCAGCAGTGAGGGGCAGGCCAATCCCCCATACAATGAGCAGTTCTTC.

This chain uses TRBV6-2 or TRBV6-3 with TRBJ2-1; TRBD2 aligns across 9 bases. The CDR3 is made up of 16 amino acids. V lost 2 bases, J lost 6 bases, and 8 bases stayed unmatched. From germline, CDR1 is MNHEY and CDR2 SVGEGT. The CDR3 bases are TGTGCCAGCAGTTACATCTGGCGGGAGGGCCGCAATGAGCAGTTCTTC. Its translation: CASSYIWREGRNEQFF.

The V call is TRBV19, the J call TRBJ2-2, with TRBD1 matching 7 bases. This CDR3 has 17 amino acids. Germline loops: CDR1 LNHDA, CDR2 SQIVND (reference sequence). Unmatched junction bases numbered 7, after V lost 2 bases and J lost 1 base. The CDR3 region is CASSIKRGRENTGELFF. The CDR3, as DNA: TGTGCCAGTAGTATAAAAAGGGGGCGAGAGAACACCGGGGAGCTGTTTTTT.

The J gene is TRBJ1-1, the V gene TRBV5-5, with a tentative D call TRBD1 (6 bases). The CDR3 is made up of 17 amino acids. V dropped 0 bases and J dropped 0 bases, with 15 bases sitting between them. Germline V gives CDR1 SGHKS, CDR2 YYEKEE (reference sequence). The CDR3 region is CASSLGPGGAMNTEAFF. In nucleotides, the CDR3 is TGTGCCAGCAGCTTGGGCCCCGGGGGGGCCATGAACACTGAAGCTTTCTTT.

The chain joins TRBV5-1 to TRBJ2-1; D not resolved. Germline V CDR1 and CDR2: SGHRS, YFSETQ. Trimming shortened V by 0 bases and J by 6 bases, and 13 bases separated the two germline ends. This CDR3 is 15 amino acids long. The CDR3 nucleotides are TGCGCCAGCAGCTTGGCCGATTTTGTACTCAATGAGCAGTTCTTC. Translation: CASSLADFVLNEQFF.

This sequence joins TRBV19 and TRBJ1-1; weak D call: TRBD1 (5 bases). Trimming stripped 0 bases from V and 5 bases from J, with 10 bases between. The CDR3 loop spans 14 amino acids. Germline-derived CDR1 and CDR2 are LNHDA and SQIVND (reference sequence). CDR3 residues: CASSIEGRGTEAFF. CDR3 in DNA: TGTGCCAGTAGTATAGAGGGGCGGGGAACTGAAGCTTTCTTT.